Shown below are 8 T cell receptor beta chains from a single sample sequenced in a study of cytomegalovirus exposure and HLA in healthy donors. 60 Vbeta and 13 Jbeta primers were used in PCR. The method was immunoSEQ multiplex PCR; TCRdb's version includes in-frame clones alone and lacks a portion of them. The data hold 250,000 or so clones, with 70% to 90% observed a single time. Specimen: PBMCs. Every receptor here comes from a human donor in good health.

V is TRBV28 and J is TRBJ2-1; 10 bases are shared with TRBD2. CDR1 MDHEN and CDR2 SYDVKM come from the germline V gene. This CDR3 has 16 residues. V was clipped by 3 bases and J by 8 bases; unmatched bases: 10. Here the CDR3 DNA reads TGTGCCAGCAGTTTGTACTCTAGCGGGAGACGTGATGAGCAGTTCTTC. Translating it yields CASSLYSSGRRDEQFF. Complete variable domain (other parts from reference TRBV28 and TRBJ2-1): DVKVTQSSRYLVKRTGEKVFLECVQDMDHENMFWYRQDPGLGLRLIYFSYDVKMKEKGDIPEGYSVSREKKERFSLILESASTNQTSMYLCASSLYSSGRRDEQFFGPGTRLTVL.

This clone was recorded only once. CDR3: CASSLRQLTPYTF. CDR3 sequence (DNA): TGTGCCAGCAGCTTAAGACAGCTTACTCCCTACACCTTC. V is TRBV7-3 and J is TRBJ1-2; D is possibly TRBD1 (5 bases). CDR1 is SGHTA, CDR2 FQGTGA, per germline. The CDR3 runs to 13 residues. The V and J ends lost 1 base and 10 bases respectively, with 13 bases between them. Combining the CDR3 with reference TRBV7-3 and TRBJ1-2 gives the whole variable domain GAGVSQTPSNKVTEKGKYVELRCDPISGHTALYWYRQSLGQGPEFLIYFQGTGAADDSGLPNDRFFAVRPEGSVSTLKIQRTERGDSAVYLCASSLRQLTPYTFGSGTRLTVV.

This chain connects TRBV28 to TRBJ1-2; 9 bases agree with TRBD1. The CDR3 totals 16 residues. CDR1 MDHEN and CDR2 SYDVKM come from the germline V gene. The trim removed 7 bases at V and 8 bases at J, leaving 17 bases unmatched. The CDR3 is CASTYNRGLPFLGYTF. CDR3 nucleotides: TGTGCCAGCACCTACAACAGGGGGCTTCCCTTTTTGGGCTACACCTTC.

This clone was counted once. The chain combines TRBV7-8 with TRBJ2-5, with 13 nucleotides matching TRBD2. CDR3 length: 16 residues. CDR1 SGHVS and CDR2 FQNEAQ come from the germline V gene. With 5 bases clipped from V and 4 bases from J, the junction kept 7 bases outside the gene matches. CDR3 region: CASSETSGRDLETQYF. CDR3 coding DNA: TGTGCCAGCAGCGAAACTAGCGGGAGGGACCTAGAGACCCAGTACTTC.

The chain uses TRBV11-1 and TRBJ2-5; D unresolved. This CDR3 has 11 residues. Germline V gives CDR1 SGHAT, CDR2 FQDESV (reference sequence). The germline V and J ends were trimmed by 5 bases and 2 bases, with 3 bases remaining between them. For the CDR3, the DNA is TGTGCCAGCAGCCAACAAGAGACCCAGTACTTC. Translated: CASSQQETQYF.

The sample holds a few counts of this clone. The chain carries TRBV7-6 and TRBJ2-7, with D possibly being TRBD1 (5 bases). This CDR3 spans 13 amino acids. Germline V gene sequence: CDR1 SGHVS, CDR2 FNYEAQ. The germline V and J ends were trimmed by 3 bases and 3 bases, with 9 bases remaining between them. CDR3 DNA: TGTGCCAGCAGCTTTGGACACTACTACGAGCAGTACTTC. It specifies CASSFGHYYEQYF.

CDR3 nucleotide sequence: TGCGCCAGCAGATCCCCGGACACTAGCGAGGGGGGTAATACGCAGTATTTT. Protein: CASRSPDTSEGGNTQYF. The chain combines TRBV5-1 with TRBJ2-3; D may be TRBD2 (7 bases). The CDR3 spans 17 residues. Per the germline V gene, CDR1 is SGHRS and CDR2 is YFSETQ. The V gene lost 5 bases and the J gene lost 7 bases, with 26 bases spanning the gap.

V is TRBV28 and J is TRBJ1-1; possible D gene TRBD1, 5 bases. This CDR3 spans 16 amino acids. The germline CDR1 and CDR2 sequences are MDHEN and SYDVKM. Trimming removed 4 bases at V and 0 bases at J, with 15 bases between. The CDR3 nucleotides are TGTGCCAGCAGTTGGGGGGTGTGGACTATGAACACTGAAGCTTTCTTT. Protein sequence: CASSWGVWTMNTEAFF. Full variable domain (remainder filled in from reference TRBV28 and TRBJ1-1): DVKVTQSSRYLVKRTGEKVFLECVQDMDHENMFWYRQDPGLGLRLIYFSYDVKMKEKGDIPEGYSVSREKKERFSLILESASTNQTSMYLCASSWGVWTMNTEAFFGQGTRLTVV.